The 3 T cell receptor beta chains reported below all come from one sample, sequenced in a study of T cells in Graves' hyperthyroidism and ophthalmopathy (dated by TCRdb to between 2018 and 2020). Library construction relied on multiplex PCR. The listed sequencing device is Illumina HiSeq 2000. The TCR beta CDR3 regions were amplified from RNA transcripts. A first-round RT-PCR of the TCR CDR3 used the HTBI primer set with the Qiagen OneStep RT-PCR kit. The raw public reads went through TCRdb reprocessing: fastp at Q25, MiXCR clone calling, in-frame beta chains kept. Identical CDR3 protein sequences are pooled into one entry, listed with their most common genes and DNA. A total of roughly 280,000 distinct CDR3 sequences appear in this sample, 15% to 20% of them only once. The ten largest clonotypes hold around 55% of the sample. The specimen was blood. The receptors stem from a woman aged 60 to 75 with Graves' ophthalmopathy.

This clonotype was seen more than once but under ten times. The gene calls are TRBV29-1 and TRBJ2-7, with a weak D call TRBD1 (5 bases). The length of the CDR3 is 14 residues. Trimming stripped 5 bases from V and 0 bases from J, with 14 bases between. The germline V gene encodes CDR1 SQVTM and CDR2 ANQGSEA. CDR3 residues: CSVSRAASSYEQYF. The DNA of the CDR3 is TGCAGCGTTTCCAGGGCTGCCAGCTCCTACGAGCAGTACTTC.

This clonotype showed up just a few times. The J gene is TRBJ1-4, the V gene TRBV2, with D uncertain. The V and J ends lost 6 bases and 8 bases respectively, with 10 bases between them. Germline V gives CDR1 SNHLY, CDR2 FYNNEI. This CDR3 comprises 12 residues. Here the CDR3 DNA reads TGTGCCAGCAGCGACATTAGGGAAAAACTGTTTTTT. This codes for CASSDIREKLFF.

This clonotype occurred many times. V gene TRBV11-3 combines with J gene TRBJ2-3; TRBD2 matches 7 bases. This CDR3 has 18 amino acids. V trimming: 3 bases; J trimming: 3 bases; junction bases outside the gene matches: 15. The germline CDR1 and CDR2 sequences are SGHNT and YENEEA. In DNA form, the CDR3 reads TGTGCCAGCAGCTTCCGTCAATCCGGGAGGCTGAGGACAGATACGCAGTATTTT. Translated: CASSFRQSGRLRTDTQYF.